The 30 T cell receptor beta chains listed next were all sequenced from one sample in a study of blood T cell repertoires in COVID-19. Clones were sequenced by immunoSEQ multiplex PCR, and TCRdb holds only the in-frame ones, with some missing. The sample shows 100,000 to 120,000 clones, roughly 80% of them seen only once. Sequenced input: peripheral blood. The receptors were gathered from a woman at least 80 years old with acute or convalescent COVID-19.

V gene TRBV5-1 combines with J gene TRBJ1-1; 12 bases match TRBD1. CDR3 length equals 15 residues. Germline V gene lookup returns CDR1 SGHRS and CDR2 YFSETQ. With V trimmed by 4 bases and J by 7 bases, 8 bases remained unmatched. CDR3 bases: TGCGCCAGCAGCACCGGGACAGGGGGCTTCGTTGAAGCTTTCTTT. Residues: CASSTGTGGFVEAFF.

This chain uses TRBV7-2 with TRBJ2-7, with 14 bases lining up with TRBD2. CDR1 is SGHTA and CDR2 is FQGNSA in the germline V gene. This CDR3 contains 13 residues. Trimming removed 5 bases from V and 11 bases from J; junction bases left unmatched: 5. The CDR3 sequence: CASSTGTSGRKYV. The CDR3 DNA is TGTGCCAGCAGCACCGGGACTAGCGGGAGAAAGTACGTC.

The genes are TRBV24-1 and TRBJ2-7; 7 bases match TRBD1. V gave up 5 bases and J gave up 2 bases; unmatched junction bases: 5. Per the germline V gene, CDR1 is KGHDR and CDR2 is SFDVKD. This CDR3 is built from 14 residues. CDR3 in DNA: TGTGCCACCAGTGGCCTGGGACAGACCTACGAGCAGTACGTC. Translation: CATSGLGQTYEQYV.

The sample holds one count of this clone. V gene TRBV30 combines with J gene TRBJ1-2; D ambiguous. V lost 1 base and J 4 bases, leaving 4 bases between the germline ends. This CDR3 is built from 11 residues. The V gene's germline CDR1 is GTSNPN and CDR2 SVGIG (reference sequence). CDR3 in DNA: TGTGCCTGGAGTGGTAGCTATGGCTACACCTTC. Translated, it gives CAWSGSYGYTF. The full variable domain, rest sourced from reference TRBV30 and TRBJ1-2, is SQTIHQWPATLVQPVGSPLSLECTVEGTSNPNLYWYRQAAGRGLQLLFYSVGIGQISSEVPQNLSASRPQDRQFILSSKKLLLSDSGFYLCAWSGSYGYTFGSGTRLTVV.

The V gene is TRBV7-9, the J gene TRBJ2-1; 9 bases match TRBD2. This CDR3 has 16 residues. The germline V gene has CDR1 SEHNR and CDR2 FQNEAQ (reference sequence). With V trimmed by 3 bases and J by 3 bases, 6 bases remained unmatched. CDR3 in amino acids: CASSFLAGDIYNEQFF. The CDR3 DNA follows: TGTGCCAGCAGCTTTTTAGCGGGAGATATCTACAATGAGCAGTTCTTC.

The chain links TRBV7-2 to TRBJ2-5, with D uncertain. V lost 1 base, J lost 5 bases, and 8 bases lay in between. The length of the CDR3 is 13 residues. The germline V gene encodes CDR1 SGHTA and CDR2 FQGNSA. The CDR3 here is CASSLGAVETQYF. The CDR3 DNA sequence: TGTGCCAGCAGCTTAGGGGCTGTCGAGACCCAGTACTTC.

The chain couples TRBV12-3 or TRBV12-4 to TRBJ2-2, with D possibly matching TRBD1 (5 bases). The ends were cut back, 9 bases at V and 7 bases at J, with 15 bases in the middle. The CDR3 contains 13 residues. CDR3 DNA sequence: TGTGCCAGTAAGACAGAACCTAGCGGGGAGCTGTTTTTT. It specifies CASKTEPSGELFF.

This chain joins TRBV19 and TRBJ2-5; D may correspond to TRBD1 or TRBD2 (11 bases each). The CDR3 runs 18 residues. V gave up 3 bases and J gave up 7 bases, with 27 bases separating them. Germline assignment: CDR1 LNHDA and CDR2 SQIVND (reference sequence). The CDR3 bases are TGTGCCAGTAGTATCGGACAGGGGGCACTAGCGGGAGAATTGACCCAGTACTTC. Its translation is CASSIGQGALAGELTQYF.

V is TRBV3-1 (or the pseudogene TRBV3-2) and J is TRBJ1-5; a possible D gene is TRBD1 (6 bases). The CDR3 is made up of 15 amino acids. Trimming stripped 0 bases from V and 9 bases from J, with 15 bases between. Germline assignment: CDR1 LGHDT and CDR2 YNNKEL (reference sequence). The CDR3 nucleotides read TGTGCCAGCAGCCAAGATCGGGGGGGCCCGAGGCCCCAGCATTTT. As protein: CASSQDRGGPRPQHF.

This chain joins TRBV24-1 and TRBJ2-1; 8 bases line up with TRBD2. Looked up from germline, CDR1 is KGHDR and CDR2 is SFDVKD. After removal of 9 bases from V and 4 bases from J, the junction contained 10 bases not matched to a gene. The CDR3 spans 15 residues. The CDR3 is CATEQISGKYNEQFF. The DNA of the CDR3 is TGTGCCACCGAACAGATTAGCGGGAAGTACAATGAGCAGTTCTTC.

The J gene is TRBJ2-1, the V gene TRBV24-1; 12 nucleotides match TRBD2. After removal of 8 bases from V and 6 bases from J, the junction contained 7 bases not matched to a gene. CDR1 and CDR2 from the germline V gene are KGHDR and SFDVKD. The CDR3 has 15 amino acids. The chain's CDR3 is CATTPGTSGLNEQFF. The CDR3 DNA is TGTGCCACCACTCCCGGGACTAGCGGGCTCAATGAGCAGTTCTTC.

V is TRBV5-1 and J is TRBJ2-1, with TRBD1 matching over 7 bases. The germline V gene has CDR1 SGHRS and CDR2 YFSETQ. Trimming removed 5 bases from V and 8 bases from J; junction bases left unmatched: 13. The CDR3 extends over 15 amino acids. The DNA of the CDR3 is TGCGCCAGCAGTAGGCCGGGACAGATGGGTGATGAGCAGTTCTTC. Translated: CASSRPGQMGDEQFF. The full variable domain, with the rest looked up from reference TRBV5-1 and TRBJ2-1, is KAGVTQTPRYLIKTRGQQVTLSCSPISGHRSVSWYQQTPGQGLQFLFEYFSETQRNKGNFPGRFSGRQFSNSRSEMNVSTLELGDSALYLCASSRPGQMGDEQFFGPGTRLTVL.

CDR3 sequence reads: CASSYAVAYTDTQYF. The CDR3 coding sequence is TGTGCCAGCAGTTATGCGGTAGCCTACACAGATACGCAGTATTTT. The chain is built from TRBV7-2 and TRBJ2-3; no clear D. Germline-derived CDR1 and CDR2 are SGHTA and FQGNSA. The CDR3 totals 15 residues. The germline V and J ends were trimmed by 6 bases and 2 bases, with 15 bases remaining between them.

The chain recombines TRBV6-2 or TRBV6-3 with TRBJ2-5; D uncertain. Germline V gene sequence: CDR1 MNHEY, CDR2 SVGEGT. The CDR3 is made up of 13 amino acids. V was clipped by 2 bases and J by 1 base, with 5 bases between them. Written as DNA, the CDR3 is TGTGCCAGCAGTTACGTGCGCCAAGAGACCCAGTACTTC. This codes for CASSYVRQETQYF.

The rearrangement links TRBV6-5 to TRBJ1-6; 7 nucleotides line up with TRBD1. The CDR3 extends over 14 amino acids. CDR1 and CDR2 from the germline V gene are MNHEY and SVGAGI. V lost 10 bases, J lost 6 bases, and 9 bases stayed unmatched. CDR3 in amino acids: CATADRVINSPLHF. CDR3 bases: TGTGCCACCGCTGACAGGGTAATTAATTCACCCCTCCACTTT.

The CDR3 protein is CASSAAPLNSPLHF. CDR3 nucleotide sequence: TGTGCCAGCAGCGCAGCGCCCCTTAATTCACCCCTCCACTTT. The rearrangement links TRBV9 to TRBJ1-6; no definite D call. The CDR3 runs to 14 residues. The germline CDR1 and CDR2 sequences are SGDLS and YYNGEE. The V gene lost 3 bases and the J gene lost 6 bases, with 10 bases spanning the gap.

In this sample, this clone turned up once. Here the CDR3 DNA reads TGCGCCAGCAGCCCGGGACTAGCGGGAGGAATCTACGAGCAGTACGTC. Its protein product is CASSPGLAGGIYEQYV. J is TRBJ2-7 and V is TRBV4-1; 15 positions agree with TRBD2. Germline-derived CDR1 and CDR2 are MGHRA and YSYEKL. The length of the CDR3 is 16 residues. V dropped 4 bases and J dropped 3; count of bases not matched to a gene: 4.

The chain employs TRBV7-9 and TRBJ2-1; 8 bases align to TRBD2. The CDR3 consists of 14 residues. V gave up 5 bases and J gave up 1 base; unmatched junction bases: 1. Germline values: CDR1 SEHNR, CDR2 FQNEAQ (reference sequence). The CDR3 DNA follows: TGTGCCAGCAGCCCGGGAGGGTCCTACAATGAGCAGTTCTTC. This translates into CASSPGGSYNEQFF.

The V and J genes are TRBV6-6 and TRBJ1-1; no definite D call. CDR3 size: 12 residues. Germline V CDR1 and CDR2: MNHNY, SVGAGI (reference sequence). V lost 6 bases and J lost 0, with 5 bases in between. This CDR3 is CASSPVNTEAFF. The CDR3 DNA reads TGTGCCAGCAGCCCGGTGAACACTGAAGCTTTCTTT.

The J gene is TRBJ2-1, the V gene TRBV2, with D tentatively TRBD2 (6 bases). The germline V gene has CDR1 SNHLY and CDR2 FYNNEI. The V and J ends lost 3 bases and 9 bases respectively, with 12 bases between them. This CDR3 is built from 13 residues. The CDR3 DNA sequence: TGTGCCAGCAGTGAGCGGGGCCAGAGTGAGCAGTTCTTC. Translated, it gives CASSERGQSEQFF.

Written as DNA, the CDR3 is TGTGCCAGCAGTAGGGAGGGCACAGATACGCAGTATTTT. It encodes CASSREGTDTQYF. This chain links TRBV12-3 or TRBV12-4 with TRBJ2-3; D may be TRBD2 (6 bases). The CDR3 is 13 amino acids. Trimming shortened V by 5 bases and J by 1 base, and 7 bases separated the two germline ends.

The chain carries TRBV7-9 and TRBJ2-7; 10 nucleotides line up with TRBD2. The J segment lost 2 bases and the V segment lost 4 bases, leaving 2 bases of the junction unmatched. The CDR3 spans 14 residues. Per germline, CDR1 SEHNR and CDR2 FQNEAQ (reference sequence). The CDR3 DNA reads TGTGCCAGCAGCTCGAGCGGGGGGGCCTACGAGCAGTACTTC. Protein: CASSSSGGAYEQYF.

This chain connects TRBV18 to TRBJ2-5; D remains ambiguous. From germline, CDR1 is KGHSH and CDR2 LQKENI. The CDR3 contains 15 residues. V lost 3 bases, J lost 2 bases, and 13 bases lay in between. In nucleotides, the CDR3 is TGTGCCAGCTCACCTGTTTCAGGCTTACAAGAGACCCAGTACTTC. The encoded protein is CASSPVSGLQETQYF.

This clone was found a few times. The chain couples TRBV24-1 to TRBJ2-2; possible D gene TRBD2, 5 bases. Germline loops: CDR1 KGHDR, CDR2 SFDVKD. V shed 3 bases and J shed 8 bases, with 15 bases lying between them. The CDR3 sequence is 15 residues long. The CDR3 region has the DNA TGTGCCACCAGTGATGAGGGATCCAGGAAAGGGGAGCTGTTTTTT. Translated, it gives CATSDEGSRKGELFF.

The chain is built from TRBV6-5 and TRBJ1-2; D remains ambiguous. There are 15 residues in the CDR3. Germline-derived CDR1 and CDR2 are MNHEY and SVGAGI. V lost 2 bases to trimming and J lost 8 bases, with 18 bases between them. Here the CDR3 reads CASSYERSPAGGYTF. The CDR3 nucleotides are TGTGCCAGCAGTTACGAGCGCAGCCCCGCGGGGGGCTACACCTTC.

This clone came up a few times. The chain has TRBV7-9 and TRBJ1-2, with 7 nucleotides matching TRBD1. The CDR3 sequence is 14 residues long. Germline V lookup: CDR1 SEHNR, CDR2 FQNEAQ (reference sequence). With 5 bases clipped from V and 8 bases from J, the junction kept 11 bases outside the gene matches. CDR3 in amino acids: CASSALTGSRGYTF. The CDR3, as DNA: TGTGCCAGCAGCGCCCTGACAGGGTCCAGGGGCTACACCTTC.

The chain employs TRBV2 and TRBJ2-3; D is ambiguous. The CDR3 spans 14 residues. Trimming pared 6 bases from V and 6 bases from J, leaving 16 bases between. Germline values: CDR1 SNHLY, CDR2 FYNNEI. The CDR3 DNA is TGTGCCAGCAGCCGTTCCCAAGAGTGGGATACGCAGTATTTT. Translation gives CASSRSQEWDTQYF.

The V and J genes are TRBV7-2 and TRBJ1-2; D perhaps matches TRBD1 (5 bases). In germline, CDR1 is SGHTA, CDR2 FQGNSA. The CDR3 consists of 13 residues. Trimming shortened V by 4 bases and J by 1 base, and 7 bases separated the two germline ends. CDR3 residues: CASSSGNNYGYTF. The CDR3, as DNA: TGTGCCAGCAGCTCAGGGAATAACTATGGCTACACCTTC.

This clone was detected once. This chain links TRBV12-5 with TRBJ2-7, with a tentative D call TRBD1 (5 bases). V lost 5 bases and J lost 5, with 7 bases in between. Per germline, CDR1 LGHNT and CDR2 FRNRAP. This CDR3 has 11 amino acids. CDR3 sequence reads: CASGLGHEQYF. The CDR3 nucleotides read TGTGCTAGTGGTCTGGGGCACGAGCAGTACTTC. Full variable domain (remainder filled in from reference TRBV12-5 and TRBJ2-7): DARVTQTPRHKVTEMGQEVTMRCQPILGHNTVFWYRQTMMQGLELLAYFRNRAPLDDSGMPKDRFSAEMPDATLATLKIQPSEPRDSAVYFCASGLGHEQYFGPGTRLTVT.

V gene TRBV9 combines with J gene TRBJ2-2, with no clear D. V shed 4 bases and J shed 5 bases, with 6 bases lying between them. From germline, CDR1 is SGDLS and CDR2 YYNGEE. The CDR3 is 12 amino acids. The DNA of the CDR3 is TGTGCCAGCAGCCCGAGTACCGGGGAGCTGTTTTTT. Translating it yields CASSPSTGELFF. Full variable domain (remainder filled in from reference TRBV9 and TRBJ2-2): DSGVTQTPKHLITATGQRVTLRCSPRSGDLSVYWYQQSLDQGLQFLIQYYNGEERAKGNILERFSAQQFPDLHSELNLSSLELGDSALYFCASSPSTGELFFGEGSRLTVL.